The 27 T cell receptor beta chains reported below all come from one sample, sequenced in a study of T cells after yellow fever vaccination. TCRdb re-called the 5' RACE reads through MiXCR, storing one row per CDR3 protein. The profile shows nearly 550,000 distinct CDR3 sequences, approximately 21% of them singletons. Source: PBMCs, taken 15 days after the yellow fever booster vaccination. Receptors were obtained from a man in his thirties or forties who received the YFV17D yellow fever vaccine.

The chain links TRBV7-3 to TRBJ2-5; D is perhaps TRBD2 (7 bases). The V end lost 5 bases, the J end lost 4 bases, and 17 bases lay between the germline ends. Germline CDR1 SGHTA, CDR2 FQGTGA. The CDR3 length is 15 residues. The CDR3 nucleotides read TGTGCCAGCAGCCCGGGGGGCGGGCTACGAGAGACCCAGTACTTC. It translates to CASSPGGGLRETQYF.

This clonotype was seen a few times. This chain uses TRBV6-5 with TRBJ2-7; no clear D gene. Per germline, CDR1 MNHEY and CDR2 SVGAGI. The CDR3 runs 12 residues. With 7 bases removed from V and 6 bases from J, the gap between germline ends came to 13 bases. In DNA, the CDR3 is TGTGCCAGCACCCCTTCATCCGGCGAGCAGTACTTC. Protein sequence: CASTPSSGEQYF.

This chain uses TRBV12-3 or TRBV12-4 with TRBJ2-2; either TRBD1 or TRBD2 may fit D (5 bases each). The CDR3 extends over 15 amino acids. V gave up 8 bases and J gave up 0 bases, with 13 bases separating them. DNA of the CDR3: TGTGCCAGCCGAATCGGGACGGCGAACACCGGGGAGCTGTTTTTT. Protein product: CASRIGTANTGELFF.

The rearrangement links TRBV4-3 to TRBJ2-1, with D unclear. The CDR3 spans 13 residues. Germline V CDR1 and CDR2: LGHNA, YSLEER. The V end was cut by 0 bases, the J end by 9 bases, with 9 bases between. Here the CDR3 reads CASSQDPRTEQFF. The CDR3 DNA reads as TGCGCCAGCAGCCAAGATCCAAGGACTGAGCAGTTCTTC.

V usage is TRBV12-3 or TRBV12-4 and J usage is TRBJ1-2; no clear D gene. The CDR3 runs 12 residues. Trimming left V 7 bases short and J 2 bases short, with 8 bases between. DNA for the CDR3: TGTGCCAGCAATGGCAAGAACTATGGCTACACCTTC. Amino acid sequence: CASNGKNYGYTF.

This clonotype was observed a few times. The genes are TRBV12-3 or TRBV12-4 and TRBJ2-5; the D gene is possibly TRBD2 (6 bases). The CDR3 loop spans 13 amino acids. Deletions cut 6 bases from V and 4 bases from J, with 12 bases between. The CDR3 DNA reads as TGTGCCAGCAGCCGGGACTTCGGAGAGACCCAGTACTTC. Protein product: CASSRDFGETQYF.

This clonotype has only a few counts. This chain joins TRBV1 and TRBJ2-5; the table's D gene call, TRBD1, was not cross checked with the DNA. TRBV1 corresponds to a pseudogene. The CDR3 spans 15 residues. The CDR3 sequence: CTSSQRPRQGGTQYF. CDR3 nucleotide sequence: TGCACCAGCAGCCAACGCCCCCGACAGGGCGGGACCCAGTACTTC.

This chain connects TRBV25-1 to TRBJ2-1, with D maybe TRBD2 (6 bases). Germline V gene sequence: CDR1 MGHDK, CDR2 SYGVNS. This CDR3 is built from 11 residues. Between the trimmed V and J ends, which lost 3 bases and 14 bases, there was a span of 11 bases. Here the CDR3 DNA reads TGTGCCAGCAGTGATATTAGCGGCGAGTTCTTC. The encoded protein is CASSDISGEFF.

This chain connects TRBV6-2 or TRBV6-3 to TRBJ2-7; perhaps TRBD2 as D (5 bases). Germline values: CDR1 MNHEY, CDR2 SVGEGT. V lost 4 bases and J 2 bases, leaving 9 bases between the germline ends. The length of the CDR3 is 13 residues. The chain's CDR3 is CASSFKRAYEQYF. CDR3 nucleotides: TGTGCCAGCAGTTTTAAGAGGGCCTACGAGCAGTACTTC.

The chain recombines TRBV18 with TRBJ2-1; possibly TRBD2 for D (5 bases). The CDR3 length is 11 residues. The germline gives CDR1 KGHSH, CDR2 LQKENI. Between the trimmed V and J ends, which lost 3 bases and 10 bases, there was a span of 7 bases. Here the CDR3 DNA reads TGTGCCAGCTCACCGGAGCGGGAGCAGTTCTTC. It encodes CASSPEREQFF. The whole variable domain, filled in from reference TRBV18 and TRBJ2-1, reads NAGVMQNPRHLVRRRGQEARLRCSPMKGHSHVYWYRQLPEEGLKFMVYLQKENIIDESGMPKERFSAEFPKEGPSILRIQQVVRGDSAAYFCASSPEREQFFGPGTRLTVL.

Ten or more counts support this clonotype. V and J are TRBV5-4 and TRBJ2-3, with D tentatively TRBD2 (6 bases). Germline V lookup: CDR1 SGHNT, CDR2 YYREEE (reference sequence). The CDR3 has 14 amino acids. V shed 4 bases and J shed 6 bases, with 15 bases lying between them. The CDR3 DNA reads as TGTGCCAGCAGCCTCCGAGGAGGGAGTGATACGCAGTATTTT. The encoded protein is CASSLRGGSDTQYF.

This clonotype occurred a few times. The rearrangement uses TRBV6-1 and TRBJ2-7, with TRBD1 identical over 7 bases. J was trimmed by 3 bases and V by 6 bases; bases with no gene match: 8. The CDR3 loop spans 14 amino acids. CDR1 and CDR2 from the germline V gene are MNHNS and SASEGT. This CDR3 is CASRIDRAGYEQYF. The CDR3, as DNA: TGTGCCAGCAGAATTGACAGGGCTGGCTACGAGCAGTACTTC.

The chain recombines TRBV10-2 with TRBJ2-6; weak D call: TRBD1 (5 bases). With 4 bases removed from V and 2 bases from J, the gap between germline ends came to 6 bases. CDR1 WSHSY and CDR2 SAAADI come from the germline V gene. CDR3 size: 14 residues. CDR3 sequence reads: CASSAGPGANVLTF. CDR3 sequence (DNA): TGCGCCAGCAGTGCAGGGCCTGGGGCCAACGTCCTGACTTTC.

The chain joins TRBV27 to TRBJ2-7; tentatively, D is TRBD2 (6 bases). This CDR3 has 15 residues. Trimming took 3 bases from V and 3 from J, leaving 15 bases between them. CDR1 and CDR2 (germline): MNHEY, SMNVEV (reference sequence). The CDR3 loop is CASSFWGVKGYEQYF. CDR3 nucleotides: TGTGCCAGCAGTTTTTGGGGGGTAAAGGGCTACGAGCAGTACTTC.

This clonotype was observed a handful of times. The V call is TRBV7-3, the J call TRBJ2-3, with 9 bases that match TRBD2. CDR3 length: 18 residues. Germline V lookup: CDR1 SGHTA, CDR2 FQGTGA. Trimming cost V 5 bases and J 2 bases; bases outside gene matches: 14. CDR3 DNA: TGTGCCAGCAGCCCCCGCGCCCTTAGCGGGAGACTCACAGATACGCAGTATTTT. Translated: CASSPRALSGRLTDTQYF.

This clonotype has only a few counts. The chain carries TRBV12-3 or TRBV12-4 and TRBJ2-3, with TRBD1 matching over 7 bases. CDR3 size: 15 residues. The junction had 3 bases not matched to a gene; V was cut back by 1 base and J by 2 bases. In nucleotides, the CDR3 is TGTGCCAGCAGTTTAGGGGACAGTCCCACAGATACGCAGTATTTT. Amino acids: CASSLGDSPTDTQYF.

CDR3 residues: CASSSQDASADTQYF. Here the CDR3 DNA reads TGTGCCAGCAGTTCACAGGACGCCTCCGCAGATACGCAGTATTTT. The chain is built from TRBV12-3 or TRBV12-4 and TRBJ2-3; tentatively, D is TRBD1 (5 bases). Trimming removed 4 bases from V and 4 bases from J, with 15 bases in between. CDR3 size: 15 residues.

The chain links TRBV9 to TRBJ2-2; no firm D call. Per the germline V gene, CDR1 is SGDLS and CDR2 is YYNGEE. Trimming shortened V by 5 bases and J by 5 bases, and 10 bases separated the two germline ends. The CDR3 totals 13 residues. CDR3 DNA sequence: TGTGCCAGCAGTGCCACACAGACCGGGGAGCTGTTTTTT. This sequence encodes CASSATQTGELFF.

The CDR3 coding sequence is TGTGCCTGGAGTGTGGGGCGCTCTGGAAACACCATATATTTT. It translates to CAWSVGRSGNTIYF. V usage is TRBV30 and J usage is TRBJ1-3, with D possibly TRBD1 on 5 matching bases. Deletions cut 0 bases from V and 0 bases from J, with 6 bases between. The CDR3 runs 14 residues. Germline V gene sequence: CDR1 GTSNPN, CDR2 SVGIG (reference sequence).

This clonotype was picked up a small number of times. The chain has TRBV20-1 and TRBJ2-7, with TRBD1 matching 7 bases. The germline gives CDR1 DFQATT, CDR2 SNEGSKA (reference sequence). The CDR3 covers 14 residues. The trim removed 6 bases at V and 2 bases at J, leaving 10 bases unmatched. The CDR3, as DNA: TGCAGTGCCAACCCGACAGGGAAGACCTACGAGCAGTACTTC. It specifies CSANPTGKTYEQYF.

V usage is TRBV10-2 and J usage is TRBJ2-7; 8 positions match TRBD2. J lost 2 bases, V lost 8 bases, and 5 bases had no gene match. Germline V CDR1 and CDR2: WSHSY, SAAADI. The CDR3 totals 13 residues. CDR3 protein: CASRSGAAYEQYF. As DNA, the CDR3 is TGCGCCAGCCGTAGCGGGGCAGCCTACGAGCAGTACTTC.

The genes are TRBV5-1 and TRBJ2-7, with 8 bases matching TRBD1. The CDR3 is made up of 13 amino acids. Germline CDR1 SGHRS, CDR2 YFSETQ. J was trimmed by 6 bases and V by 3 bases; bases with no gene match: 5. In DNA, the CDR3 is TGCGCCAGCAGCTACGGACAGGGTGCCGAGCAGTACTTC. Residues: CASSYGQGAEQYF.

V usage is TRBV29-1 and J usage is TRBJ2-1; TRBD1 agrees at 10 bases. The CDR3 sequence is 13 residues long. V was pared by 6 bases and J by 5 bases, with 4 bases of the junction left unmatched. Germline V gene lookup returns CDR1 SQVTM and CDR2 ANQGSEA. The CDR3, as DNA: TGCAGCGTCGGACAGGGGGTTGACAATGAGCAGTTCTTC. It is translated as CSVGQGVDNEQFF.

The V call is TRBV7-2, the J call TRBJ2-1; TRBD1 agrees at 11 bases. The length of the CDR3 is 17 residues. Per germline, CDR1 SGHTA and CDR2 FQGNSA. Trimming cost V 5 bases and J 9 bases; bases outside gene matches: 15. CDR3 nucleotides: TGTGCCAGCAGCACTAGGGCGAGGACAGGGGGCGGCGGTGAGCAGTTCTTC. Residues: CASSTRARTGGGGEQFF.

A few counts support this clonotype. The genes are TRBV20-1 and TRBJ2-3; 9 nucleotides align to TRBD2. Germline V gene sequence: CDR1 DFQATT, CDR2 SNEGSKA (reference sequence). The CDR3 sequence is 15 residues long. The J segment lost 0 bases and the V segment lost 6 bases, leaving 7 bases of the junction unmatched. CDR3 nucleotides: TGCAGTGCGCGAACCGGGACTAGCAGCACAGATACGCAGTATTTT. Encoded protein: CSARTGTSSTDTQYF.

This clonotype has a handful of counts. V is TRBV20-1 and J is TRBJ2-7; the match to TRBD1 covers 8 bases. The CDR3 contains 15 residues. Trimming cost V 5 bases and J 3 bases; bases outside gene matches: 12. Germline assignment: CDR1 DFQATT and CDR2 SNEGSKA (reference sequence). This CDR3 is CSAGTSTGDSYEQYF. CDR3 nucleotides: TGCAGTGCTGGGACATCGACAGGGGACAGCTACGAGCAGTACTTC.

The rearrangement links TRBV7-2 to TRBJ2-1; D unresolved. The CDR3 loop spans 12 amino acids. The germline V gene has CDR1 SGHTA and CDR2 FQGNSA. Trimming took off 3 bases at V and 7 bases at J, with 7 bases between the two ends. The chain's CDR3 is CASSFSRNEQFF. In DNA form, the CDR3 reads TGTGCCAGCAGCTTTAGCCGAAATGAGCAGTTCTTC.